One sample yielded the 7 T cell receptor beta chains listed below, sequenced in a study of shared clonotypes between healthy human individuals. Here immunoSEQ multiplex PCR was the method, and the copy in TCRdb shows in-frame clones only, minus some. The data show 2 million to 3 million clones, over 85% seen once. The sample was naive CD4+ T cells from PBMCs. Subset meaning: CD45RA+ positively selected. The receptors were gathered from a man aged 18 to 35 in good health. Some clones in this sample may be carry-over from other donors' samples.

This clone was seen once. This sample includes further DNA sequences coding for the same CDR3. V gene TRBV5-4 combines with J gene TRBJ2-3; TRBD1 aligns across 7 bases. With V trimmed by 0 bases and J by 1 base, 2 bases remained unmatched. Germline CDR1 reads SGHNT; CDR2 reads YYREEE (reference sequence). The CDR3 loop spans 15 amino acids. The DNA of the CDR3 is TGTGCCAGCAGCTTGGACAGGGGCCGCACAGATACGCAGTATTTT. Translation gives CASSLDRGRTDTQYF.

The rearrangement uses TRBV30 and TRBJ2-3; 11 bases align to TRBD2. Per germline, CDR1 GTSNPN and CDR2 SVGIG (reference sequence). With V trimmed by 2 bases and J by 4 bases, 14 bases remained unmatched. The CDR3 has 18 amino acids. CDR3 DNA sequence: TGTGCCTGGAGTCCATCTCGGACTAGCGGGCTTGGGGCAGATACGCAGTATTTT. Protein sequence: CAWSPSRTSGLGADTQYF.

The V and J genes are TRBV10-1 and TRBJ2-3; D is ambiguous. Per the germline V gene, CDR1 is WNHNN and CDR2 is SYGVQD (reference sequence). The ends were cut back, 4 bases at V and 5 bases at J, with 7 bases in the middle. The CDR3 runs to 12 residues. The DNA of the CDR3 is TGCGCCAGCAGTGGTGCGTTAGATACGCAGTATTTT. Protein product: CASSGALDTQYF.

The V call is TRBV9, the J call TRBJ1-1; the D gene is possibly TRBD1 (5 bases). The CDR3 totals 16 residues. The V end lost 4 bases, the J end lost 0 bases, and 16 bases lay between the germline ends. Germline loops: CDR1 SGDLS, CDR2 YYNGEE. In nucleotides, the CDR3 is TGTGCCAGCAGCCCAAGTCTCGGGACGGTGAACACTGAAGCTTTCTTT. Its protein is CASSPSLGTVNTEAFF.

V gene TRBV7-3 combines with J gene TRBJ2-1; tentative D call: TRBD1 (6 bases). The V gene's germline CDR1 is SGHTA and CDR2 FQGTGA. CDR3 length: 15 residues. V lost 2 bases and J 3 bases, leaving 11 bases between the germline ends. The chain's CDR3 is CASSLVSDSYNEQFF. In DNA, the CDR3 is TGTGCCAGCAGCTTAGTCTCGGACAGCTACAATGAGCAGTTCTTC.

The chain joins TRBV5-1 to TRBJ2-3, with a weak D call TRBD1 (6 bases). The CDR3 totals 14 residues. Trimming took 4 bases from V and 6 from J, leaving 15 bases between them. Per germline, CDR1 SGHRS and CDR2 YFSETQ. CDR3 sequence: CASSPGTRGDTQYF. The CDR3 region has the DNA TGCGCCAGCAGCCCCGGGACAAGGGGCGATACGCAGTATTTT.

The genes are TRBV7-8 and TRBJ2-7; D is unclear. The germline V gene encodes CDR1 SGHVS and CDR2 FQNEAQ. V gave up 1 base and J gave up 0 bases, with 10 bases separating them. The CDR3 is 15 residues long. The CDR3 DNA follows: TGTGCCAGCAGCTTAGTTCCTCAGAGCTCCTACGAGCAGTACTTC. Translating gives CASSLVPQSSYEQYF. The whole variable domain, remainder taken from reference TRBV7-8 and TRBJ2-7, is GAGVSQSPRYKVAKRGQDVALRCDPISGHVSLFWYQQALGQGPEFLTYFQNEAQLDKSGLPSDRFFAERPEGSVSTLKIQRTQQEDSAVYLCASSLVPQSSYEQYFGPGTRLTVT.